These T cell receptor beta chains were read from a single sample in a study of T cell repertoires in cytomegalovirus infection. TCRdb recomputed calls from the reads with MiXCR, one row per CDR3 protein. Here the sample spans about 360,000 distinct CDR3 sequences, roughly 34% being singletons. These receptors' targets are unknown. Sequencing used cultured PBMCs, obtained from culture after CMV antigen stimulation. These receptors were collected from a human donor in good health (CMV status not recorded). Some clones in this sample may be carry-over from other donors' samples. CDR3s include the opening cysteine and the closing phenylalanine or tryptophan. D genes are given only for firm matches. Clone size appears in some rows only: once, few, many, or a class for an expanded clone.

size: many; D: NA; V: TRBV6-6; J: TRBJ1-6; DNA: TGTGCCAGCAGCCGCAGTCGCGAGGTTTCACCCCTCCACTTT; CDR3: CASSRSREVSPLHF
size: few; D: NA; V: TRBV7-2; J: TRBJ2-2; DNA: TGTGCCAGCAGCTTAGCGGGACCCGGGGAGCTGTTTTTT; CDR3: CASSLAGPGELFF
size: NA; D: NA; V: TRBV6-6; J: TRBJ2-7; DNA: TGTGCCAGCAGCTCGTCCTTCAGGGTCGACGACTACGAGCAGTACTTC; CDR3: CASSSSFRVDDYEQYF
size: NA; D: TRBD1; V: TRBV20-1; J: TRBJ1-5; DNA: TGCAGTGCTAGAGAGGGACAGGGGCCAGGCCAGCCCCAGCATTTT; CDR3: CSAREGQGPGQPQHF
size: NA; D: NA; V: TRBV20-1; J: TRBJ1-1; DNA: TGCAGTGCTAGAGCCGGCAGACTGAACACTGAAGCTTTCTTT; CDR3: CSARAGRLNTEAFF
size: NA; D: NA; V: TRBV27; J: TRBJ2-1; DNA: TGTGCCAGCACCCATGGATCTGGAGAGGCTGAGCAGTTCTTC; CDR3: CASTHGSGEAEQFF
size: NA; D: TRBD1; V: TRBV6-5; J: TRBJ2-5; DNA: TGTGCCAGCAGTCCCATGGGACAGGGGTGGGAGACCCAGTACTTC; CDR3: CASSPMGQGWETQYF
size: NA; D: TRBD2; V: TRBV12-3/TRBV12-4; J: TRBJ2-1; DNA: TGTGCCAGCAGTTTAATTGGACTAGCGGACAATGAGCAGTTCTTC; CDR3: CASSLIGLADNEQFF
size: few; D: NA; V: TRBV9; J: TRBJ1-3; DNA: TGTGCCAGCAGCGTAGACGGGAAAGAAGGAAACACCATATATTTT; CDR3: CASSVDGKEGNTIYF
size: NA; D: TRBD2; V: TRBV7-9; J: TRBJ2-1; DNA: TGTGCCAGCAGCTTAGGAGGGTGGACGCGGGAGCGCGACAATGAGCAGTTCTTC; CDR3: CASSLGGWTRERDNEQFF
size: NA; D: TRBD1; V: TRBV11-1; J: TRBJ1-1; DNA: TGTGCCAGCAGCCTTGACAGGGGGCGCGTGAACACTGAAGCTTTCTTT; CDR3: CASSLDRGRVNTEAFF
size: many; D: TRBD1; V: TRBV27; J: TRBJ1-1; DNA: TGTGCCAGCAGTTTGTCCGGGACAGGGTCCTATGAAGCTTTCTTT; CDR3: CASSLSGTGSYEAFF
size: NA; D: NA; V: TRBV2; J: TRBJ2-1; DNA: TGTGCCAGCAGTGAAGCGTACTGGGGGGAGCAGTTCTTC; CDR3: CASSEAYWGEQFF
size: few; D: NA; V: TRBV10-3; J: TRBJ1-2; DNA: TGTGCCATCCACGGGACGGACTATGGCTACACCTTC; CDR3: CAIHGTDYGYTF
size: few; D: TRBD2; V: TRBV7-8; J: TRBJ2-1; DNA: TGTGCCAGCAGCTTCAGGCTAGCGGGAGGGCCAAGTGAGCAGTTCTTC; CDR3: CASSFRLAGGPSEQFF
size: few; D: TRBD1; V: TRBV2; J: TRBJ2-2; DNA: TGTGCCAGCTTGACAGGGTATACCGGGGAGCTGTTTTTT; CDR3: CASLTGYTGELFF
size: NA; D: NA; V: TRBV7-9; J: TRBJ2-1; DNA: TGTGCCAGCAGGAAGACCGGCTCTAACAATGAGCAGTTCTTC; CDR3: CASRKTGSNNEQFF
size: few; D: NA; V: TRBV28; J: TRBJ2-1; DNA: TGTGCCAGCAGTTTAGCCCTCGGGACCGCAGTTTTCAATGAGCAGTTCTTC; CDR3: CASSLALGTAVFNEQFF
size: NA; D: NA; V: TRBV5-6; J: TRBJ1-2; DNA: TGTGCCAGCAGCCTGGCCAGCTATGGCTACACCTTC; CDR3: CASSLASYGYTF
size: NA; D: TRBD1; V: TRBV18; J: TRBJ1-1; DNA: TGTGCCAGCTCGCCCGACAGGGCCGACACTGAAGCTTTCTTT; CDR3: CASSPDRADTEAFF
size: few; D: TRBD1; V: TRBV19; J: TRBJ1-4; DNA: TGTGCCAGTAGTTTCTCCGGGACAGAGATCGGAAAACTGTTTTTT; CDR3: CASSFSGTEIGKLFF
size: NA; D: TRBD1; V: TRBV19; J: TRBJ1-2; DNA: TGTGCCAGTAGGGGACAGGGATCAGGGGGCTACACCTTC; CDR3: CASRGQGSGGYTF
size: many; D: TRBD2; V: TRBV7-2; J: TRBJ2-7; DNA: TGTGCCAGCAGCTTAGCTTCCGGGACTAGCGAACTCTACGAGCAGTACTTC; CDR3: CASSLASGTSELYEQYF
size: few; D: TRBD2; V: TRBV6-2/TRBV6-3; J: TRBJ2-2; DNA: TGTGCCAGCAGTTACTCGAATGGTTTAGCGGGAGTCACCGGGGAGCTGTTTTTT; CDR3: CASSYSNGLAGVTGELFF
size: few; D: NA; V: TRBV6-6; J: TRBJ2-1; DNA: TGTGCCAGCAGTTCTCACCGGGACCGCGGGACCTCCTACAATGAGCAGTTCTTC; CDR3: CASSSHRDRGTSYNEQFF
size: NA; D: TRBD1; V: TRBV29-1; J: TRBJ2-5; DNA: TGCAGCGCCGGGACAGGGGGTGAGACCCAGTACTTC; CDR3: CSAGTGGETQYF
size: NA; D: TRBD1; V: TRBV5-1; J: TRBJ1-4; DNA: TGCGCCAGCAGCATCAACCCCGGGACAGGGTTCGTCCGAGCTAATGAAAAACTGTTTTTT; CDR3: CASSINPGTGFVRANEKLFF
size: NA; D: NA; V: TRBV10-1; J: TRBJ2-5; DNA: TGCGCCAGCAGTGAGTCGCACGTATGGAACAGGGCGAAGACCCAGTACTTC; CDR3: CASSESHVWNRAKTQYF
size: NA; D: TRBD2; V: TRBV6-1; J: TRBJ2-3; DNA: TGTGCCAGCAGGCCTCCTAGCGGGAGGAGTCGGGGCACAGATACGCAGTATTTT; CDR3: CASRPPSGRSRGTDTQYF
size: few; D: NA; V: TRBV6-5; J: TRBJ2-3; DNA: TGTGCCAGCTTGGAGCCTGGCACAGATACGCAGTATTTT; CDR3: CASLEPGTDTQYF
size: NA; D: TRBD2; V: TRBV28; J: TRBJ2-1; DNA: TGTGCCAGCAAGTGGGGGGGGTCCTACAATGAGCAGTTCTTC; CDR3: CASKWGGSYNEQFF
size: NA; D: TRBD1; V: TRBV7-2; J: TRBJ1-1; DNA: TGTGCCAGCAGCCAACGGACAGGGTGGAACGCTGAAGCTTTCTTT; CDR3: CASSQRTGWNAEAFF
size: few; D: NA; V: TRBV6-1; J: TRBJ2-6; DNA: TGTGCCTCCATTGGGGGAATGCTGGGCGCCAACGTCCTGACTTTC; CDR3: CASIGGMLGANVLTF
size: few; D: NA; V: TRBV14; J: TRBJ1-4; DNA: TGTGCCAGCAGCCAATCGGCTCGTGAAAAACTGTTTTTT; CDR3: CASSQSAREKLFF
size: NA; D: TRBD2; V: TRBV20-1; J: TRBJ2-3; DNA: TGCAGTGCTAGACTAGCGGTAGGCACAGATACGCAGTATTTT; CDR3: CSARLAVGTDTQYF
size: NA; D: TRBD2; V: TRBV12-5; J: TRBJ2-1; DNA: TGTGCTAGTGGTCCCCCAACTAGCGGGCAAAACAATGAGCAGTTCTTC; CDR3: CASGPPTSGQNNEQFF
size: NA; D: TRBD2; V: TRBV12-3/TRBV12-4; J: TRBJ2-3; DNA: TGTGCCAGCAGTGTTAGTATAACGGGAGGGCCGGATACGCAGTATTTT; CDR3: CASSVSITGGPDTQYF
size: many; D: NA; V: TRBV12-3/TRBV12-4; J: TRBJ2-1; DNA: TGTGCCAGCAGCTTCACAGGGTACAATGAGCAGTTCTTC; CDR3: CASSFTGYNEQFF
size: NA; D: NA; V: TRBV27; J: TRBJ2-3; DNA: TGTGCCAGCACCACAGGGACAGATACGCAGTATTTT; CDR3: CASTTGTDTQYF
size: NA; D: TRBD2; V: TRBV28; J: TRBJ2-1; DNA: TGTGCCAGCAGTTCCAGGACTAGCGGGTATGGTGAGCAGTTCTTC; CDR3: CASSSRTSGYGEQFF
size: many; D: TRBD2; V: TRBV14; J: TRBJ2-7; DNA: TGTGCCAGCAGCCAAGACGGACTAGCGGGAGTCGTCGAGCAGTACTTC; CDR3: CASSQDGLAGVVEQYF